This TCR beta chain derives from a study of cytomegalovirus exposure and HLA in healthy donors. The study, taken as a whole, reports: TRBV6-2, TRBV6-3 and some other V segments were excluded as indistinguishable. Three of the chains that were CMV-associated were confirmed in vitro to be specific for CMV antigens.

This donor's record omits CMV serostatus. CDR3 length: 13 residues. Per the germline V gene, CDR1 is MGHRA and CDR2 is YSYEKL. V lost 3 bases and J 6 bases, leaving 8 bases between the germline ends. This PCR relied on a set of 60 Vbeta primers and 13 Jbeta primers. TCRdb's table, derived via immunoSEQ multiplex PCR, lists solely in-frame clones and lacks some. Among fewer than 150,000 clones listed, around 63% were seen once. Of note for this clone: What it recognizes is unknown.

V and J are TRBV4-1 and TRBJ1-4; D not certain. The material sequenced was PBMCs. The origin of this receptor is a human donor in good health. The chain's CDR3 is CASSQRRYEKLFF. CDR3 sequence (DNA): TGCGCCAGCAGCCAGAGGCGCTATGAAAAACTGTTTTTT.